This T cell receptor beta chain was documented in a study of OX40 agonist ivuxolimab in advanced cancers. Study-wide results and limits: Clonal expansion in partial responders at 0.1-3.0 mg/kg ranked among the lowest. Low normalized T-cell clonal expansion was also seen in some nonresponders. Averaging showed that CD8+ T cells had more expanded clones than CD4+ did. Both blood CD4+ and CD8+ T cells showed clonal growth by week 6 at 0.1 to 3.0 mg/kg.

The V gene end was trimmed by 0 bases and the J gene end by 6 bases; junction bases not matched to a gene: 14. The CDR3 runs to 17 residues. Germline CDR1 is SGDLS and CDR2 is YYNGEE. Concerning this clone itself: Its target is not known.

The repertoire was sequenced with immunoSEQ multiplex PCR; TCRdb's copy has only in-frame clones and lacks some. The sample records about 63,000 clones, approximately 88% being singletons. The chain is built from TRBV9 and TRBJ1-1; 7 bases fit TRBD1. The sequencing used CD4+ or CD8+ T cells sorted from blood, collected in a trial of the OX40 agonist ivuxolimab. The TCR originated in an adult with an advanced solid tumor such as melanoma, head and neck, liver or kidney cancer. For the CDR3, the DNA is TGTGCCAGCAGCGTAGACCCACAGGGGATTCTCGGATCTGAAGCTTTCTTT. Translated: CASSVDPQGILGSEAFF.